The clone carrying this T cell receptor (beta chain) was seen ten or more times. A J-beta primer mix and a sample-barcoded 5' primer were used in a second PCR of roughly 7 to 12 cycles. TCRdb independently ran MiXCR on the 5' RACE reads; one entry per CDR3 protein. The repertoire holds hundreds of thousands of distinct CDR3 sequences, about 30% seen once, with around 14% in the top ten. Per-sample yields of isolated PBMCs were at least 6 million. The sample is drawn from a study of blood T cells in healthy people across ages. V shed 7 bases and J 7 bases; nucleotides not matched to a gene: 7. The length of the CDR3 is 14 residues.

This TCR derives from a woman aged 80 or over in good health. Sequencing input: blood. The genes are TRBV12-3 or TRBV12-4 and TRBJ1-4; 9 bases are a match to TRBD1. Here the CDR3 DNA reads TGTGCCAGCACCCCGACAGGGGGTACTGAAAAACTGTTTTTT. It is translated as CASTPTGGTEKLFF.